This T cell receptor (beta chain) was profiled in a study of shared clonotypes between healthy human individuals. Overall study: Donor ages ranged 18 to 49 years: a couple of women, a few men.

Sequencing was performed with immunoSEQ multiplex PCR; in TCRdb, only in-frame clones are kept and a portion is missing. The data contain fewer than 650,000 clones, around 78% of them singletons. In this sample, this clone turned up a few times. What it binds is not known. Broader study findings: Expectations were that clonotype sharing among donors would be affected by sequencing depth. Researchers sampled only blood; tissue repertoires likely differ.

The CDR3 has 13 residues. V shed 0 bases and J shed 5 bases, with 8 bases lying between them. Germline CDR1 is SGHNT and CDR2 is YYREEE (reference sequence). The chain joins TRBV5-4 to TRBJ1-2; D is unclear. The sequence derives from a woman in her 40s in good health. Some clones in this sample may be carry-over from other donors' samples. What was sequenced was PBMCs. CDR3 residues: CASSLAGGYGYTF. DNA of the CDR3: TGTGCCAGCAGCTTGGCTGGTGGATATGGCTACACCTTC.